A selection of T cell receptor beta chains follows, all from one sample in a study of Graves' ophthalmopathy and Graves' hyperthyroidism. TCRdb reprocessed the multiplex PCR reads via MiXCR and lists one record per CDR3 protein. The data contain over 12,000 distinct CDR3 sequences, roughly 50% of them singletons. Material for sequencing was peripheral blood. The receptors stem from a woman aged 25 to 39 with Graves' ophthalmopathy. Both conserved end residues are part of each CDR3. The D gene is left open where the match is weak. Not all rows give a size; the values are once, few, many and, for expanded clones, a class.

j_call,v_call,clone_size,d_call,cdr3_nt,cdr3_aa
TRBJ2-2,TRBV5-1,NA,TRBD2,TGCGCCAGCAGCTTGGCAGCTACTAGCGGAAACACCGGGGAGCTGTTTTTT,CASSLAATSGNTGELFF
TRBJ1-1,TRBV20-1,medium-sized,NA,TGCAGGGACAGCGGTTCCACTGAAGCTTTCTTT,CRDSGSTEAFF
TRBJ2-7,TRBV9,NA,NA,TGTGCCAGCAGCCCGGGGACACCCTTCGAGCAGTACTTC,CASSPGTPFEQYF
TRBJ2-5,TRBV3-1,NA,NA,TGCGTCAGCGTTCGGACGGAACAAGAGACCCAGTACTTC,CVSVRTEQETQYF
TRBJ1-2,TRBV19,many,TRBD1,TGTGCCAGTACGCCGACAGGGGGAGCAGGAGGCTACACCTTC,CASTPTGGAGGYTF
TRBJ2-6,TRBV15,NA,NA,TGTGCCACCAGCAGGCATACAGAGGGGGGGGCCAACGTCCTGACTTTC,CATSRHTEGGANVLTF
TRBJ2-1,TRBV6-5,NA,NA,TGTGCCAGCAGTTTGGGCGGGACTCCCTACAATGAGCAGTTCTTC,CASSLGGTPYNEQFF
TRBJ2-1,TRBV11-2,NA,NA,TGTGCCAGCAGCCTAGGACTTCTCGGGTCGGGTGAGCAGTTCTTC,CASSLGLLGSGEQFF
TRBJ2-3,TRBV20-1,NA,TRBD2,TGCAGTGCAAATAAAGAGCGGGAATGGACAGATACGCAGTATTTT,CSANKEREWTDTQYF
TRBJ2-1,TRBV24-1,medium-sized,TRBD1,TGTGCCACCAGTGATCTCGGGACAGGCAATGAGCAGTTCTTC,CATSDLGTGNEQFF
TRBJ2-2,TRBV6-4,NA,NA,TGTGCCAGCAGTGACAGGGCCGACACCGGGGAGCTGTTTTTT,CASSDRADTGELFF
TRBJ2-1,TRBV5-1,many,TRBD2,TGCGCCAGCAGCTTGGGAGTAGCGGGAGGGCCTGCCGGGGATGAGCAGTTCTTC,CASSLGVAGGPAGDEQFF
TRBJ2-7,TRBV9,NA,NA,TGTGCCAGCAGCGTAGGTGAGTCCTACGAGCAGTACTTC,CASSVGESYEQYF
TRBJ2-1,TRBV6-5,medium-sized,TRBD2,TGTGCCAGCAGTTCCCCGGGTAGCGGGAGGGGGAATGAGCAGTTCTTC,CASSSPGSGRGNEQFF
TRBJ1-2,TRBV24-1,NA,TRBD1,TGTGCCACCAGTGGAGGGACAGACTATGGCTACACCTTC,CATSGGTDYGYTF
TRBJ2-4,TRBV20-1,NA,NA,TGCAGTGCTAGCGGGGACAAGGACATTCAGTACTTC,CSASGDKDIQYF
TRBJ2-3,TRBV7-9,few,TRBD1,TGTGCCAGCAGCCAGACAGGGGTGGGCACAGATACGCAGTATTTT,CASSQTGVGTDTQYF
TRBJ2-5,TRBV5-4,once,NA,TGTGCCAGCAGCTTTTACGCAGGGAGAGAGACCCAGTACTTC,CASSFYAGRETQYF
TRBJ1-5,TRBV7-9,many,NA,TGTGCCAGCAGCTTTCAGGGAGACAATCAGCCCCAGCATTTT,CASSFQGDNQPQHF
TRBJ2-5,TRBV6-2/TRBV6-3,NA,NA,TGTGCCAGCAGAAACTCCCAAATGGGGGGGCGAGAGACCCAGTACTTC,CASRNSQMGGRETQYF
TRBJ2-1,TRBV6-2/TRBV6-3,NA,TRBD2,TGTGCCAGCAGACACCTTAGCGGGAGGGCCTCGAATGAGCAGTTCTTC,CASRHLSGRASNEQFF
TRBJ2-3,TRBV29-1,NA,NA,TGCAGCGCCTCGCATGGACATGCTAGCACAGATACGCAGTATTTT,CSASHGHASTDTQYF
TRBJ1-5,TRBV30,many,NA,TGTGCCTGGGGGACTCGACAGGCTGGGGGCAATCAGCCCCAGCATTTT,CAWGTRQAGGNQPQHF